This record concerns one T cell receptor beta chain sequence. This entry comes from a study of blood T cell repertoires in COVID-19. Recovered participants had two consecutive negative NP/OP PCR tests, healthcare professional clearance, or symptom resolution. The CDR3 has 16 residues. Germline CDR1 is WNHNN and CDR2 is SYGVQD (reference sequence). The V gene lost 4 bases and the J gene lost 6 bases, with 21 bases spanning the gap. Using immunoSEQ multiplex PCR, the repertoire was profiled, and TCRdb retains in-frame clones only, with some absent. The top ten clones hold 6.8% of a sample with 200,000 to 250,000 clones, roughly 89% of them seen once.

The sample comprised PBMCs or T cells enriched from blood (not recorded which). The chain uses TRBV10-1 and TRBJ2-5; D perhaps matches TRBD2 (6 bases). This clonotype was obtained from a woman aged 40 to 50 who had recovered from COVID-19. CDR3 amino acids: CASSASLRGTGKTQYF. The CDR3 region has the DNA TGCGCCAGCAGTGCATCTTTGCGCGGGACTGGGAAGACCCAGTACTTC.